The TCR beta chain described here comes from a study of T cell responses to AZD1222 COVID-19 vaccine. Generated by immunoSEQ multiplex PCR, the TCRdb table keeps only in-frame clones and is missing some. The sample includes approximately 140,000 clones, 92% seen only once; the top ten take about a tenth. Study outcomes and limitations: Among AZD1222 vaccinees, only six were seropositive at baseline.

Details on this clone: The antigen remains undetermined.

In germline, CDR1 is LNHDA, CDR2 SQIVND (reference sequence). V dropped 6 bases and J dropped 4 bases, with 6 bases sitting between them. This CDR3 is 11 amino acids long. The analysis combined second doses at about 4 or about 12 weeks. Sequences were derived from peripheral blood, sampled 28 days after the second AZD1222 dose. The sequence was collected from an adult who received the AZD1222 COVID-19 vaccine. V is TRBV19 and J is TRBJ1-2; D is ambiguous. Here the CDR3 DNA reads TGTGCCAGTAGCGGGAGCTATGGCTACACCTTC. Protein sequence: CASSGSYGYTF.